This TCR beta chain was recorded in a study of blood T cell repertoires in COVID-19 (TCRdb year 2020). With regard to the full study: Collaborator samples came from the United States, Italy and Spain and covered acute and convalescent phases of COVID-19. The prospective study material was composed of cDNA or gDNA derived from T cells, B-cell-depleted T cells, or PBMCs. The dataset comprised deeply sampled blood TCRbeta repertoires from subjects exposed to, actively infected with, or recovered from COVID-19. The repertoires were released in a freely available public database intended as a resource for research on the immune response to SARS-CoV-2. The samples were drawn from the first 160 participants of the ongoing ImmuneRACE study and from about 1,200 subjects provided by 6 global collaborators. The sample metadata nearly always contained a de-identified subject ID, COVID-19 status, age in years and sex. Where available, HLA class I and class II types were taken from metadata supplied by the sample provider and were not determined by assay-based typing. What the work shows at the level of the full study, not this receptor alone: The quantity of clinical and demographic metadata differed by source and by participant and was supplied without curation.

CDR1 and CDR2 were assigned from the germline V gene (reference sequence) as SSHAT and FNYEAQ. V loses 1 base, J loses 1 base, and the germline ends lie 9 bases apart. The CDR3 covers 15 residues, taking in both the cysteine and the phenylalanine. The CDR3 DNA has 45 bases and is translated from base 1. Enrolling through a virtual design, the prospective study's participants ranged in age from roughly 18 to 95 years and lived across roughly 23 United States geographic areas. Cohort assignment in the prospective study relied on participant-reported clinical history from a screening survey and a study questionnaire. Each participant in the prospective study had whole blood, serum and a nasopharyngeal or oropharyngeal swab collected by mobile phlebotomists. Additional blood draws and questionnaires over an approximately 2-month period could optionally be provided by prospective study participants. Before DNA extraction, blood samples from the prospective study were shipped at room temperature or frozen.

For this clone: The specificity of this receptor is unknown. No quality values exist for individual bases; no much larger clone is one base distant.

TCRbeta CDR3 regions were amplified from genomic DNA by means of the immunoSEQ Assay, a bias-controlled multiplex PCR. In the paper's pipeline: Nucleated cell counts per sample were estimated from amplification of reference gene primers within the assay. To quantify the absolute abundance of each unique TCRbeta CDR3 rearrangement, sequence reads were collapsed and filtered. For each sample, productive Simpson clonality was calculated as the square root of Simpson's diversity index across productive rearrangements. Sourced from immuneACCESS, this table was stored by TCRdb with only in-frame sequences that have V and J called. A share of the clones is absent; for the studies checked, an unresolved V gene accounts for under half, and the remainder has no known explanation. That table supplies the V and J calls and clone size; D and trimming were determined from the DNA. The sample table holds some 250,000 clones, of which roughly 89% were seen once. Around 4.2% of the sample comes from the top ten.

This sequence was found in a woman between 25 and 40 years old with acute COVID-19. The sequence joins TRBV7-7 to TRBJ2-3, with no confidently assigned D gene. The sample was PBMCs or T cells enriched from blood (not recorded which). DNA sequence: TGTGCCAGCAGCTTAGATATAACTCGCACAGATACGCAGTATTTT. The encoded protein is CASSLDITRTDTQYF.